Below, 3 T cell receptor beta chains from the same sample are listed, as sequenced in a study of Ad26.COV2.S vaccination and SARS-CoV-2 variants. Treatment described: around 19 received Ad26.COV2.S at low or high dose, single or two shots; about 5 received placebo; per-sample allocation not given. Sampling was performed 63 days after the first vaccine or placebo injection. The data were produced by immunoSEQ multiplex PCR, yet TCRdb's version contains in-frame clones alone and is incomplete. The repertoire holds fewer than 900,000 clones, with roughly 90% as singletons. The material was peripheral blood, obtained in a trial of Ad26.COV2.S vaccine versus placebo. These receptors all stem from a person between 18 and 65 years old who received the Ad26.COV2.S COVID-19 vaccine or a placebo.

The rearrangement joins TRBV24-1 to TRBJ2-3; D gene ambiguous. Germline V gene sequence: CDR1 KGHDR, CDR2 SFDVKD. The germline V and J ends were trimmed by 0 bases and 5 bases, with 8 bases remaining between them. The CDR3 extends over 14 amino acids. The chain's CDR3 is CATSDLLFGDTQYF. The CDR3 nucleotides read TGTGCCACCAGTGATTTGCTTTTCGGAGATACGCAGTATTTT.

The chain has TRBV9 and TRBJ2-2; TRBD1 is a possible D gene (5 bases). Germline CDR1 reads SGDLS; CDR2 reads YYNGEE. This CDR3 has 14 amino acids. V lost 4 bases and J lost 5, with 12 bases in between. CDR3 loop: CASSSQGFTGELFF. The CDR3 DNA is TGTGCCAGCAGCTCTCAGGGTTTTACCGGGGAGCTGTTTTTT. Using reference TRBV9 and TRBJ2-2 for the parts outside the CDR3, the full variable domain is DSGVTQTPKHLITATGQRVTLRCSPRSGDLSVYWYQQSLDQGLQFLIQYYNGEERAKGNILERFSAQQFPDLHSELNLSSLELGDSALYFCASSSQGFTGELFFGEGSRLTVL.

This chain connects TRBV5-1 to TRBJ2-5; D possibly corresponds to TRBD2 (5 bases). In germline, CDR1 is SGHRS, CDR2 YFSETQ. Trimming took off 7 bases at V and 1 base at J, with 20 bases between the two ends. This CDR3 is 16 amino acids long. The DNA of the CDR3 is TGCGCCAGCGTCACTGAGGCTAGCAGAAGCCAAGAGACCCAGTACTTC. The encoded protein is CASVTEASRSQETQYF.